This entry describes one T cell receptor (beta chain). The data originate from a study of T cell changes during pregnancy in multiple sclerosis. The length of the CDR3 is 13 residues. Deletions cut 6 bases from V and 5 bases from J, with 13 bases between. CDR1 MRHNA and CDR2 SNTAGT come from the germline V gene. Libraries were prepared by immunoSEQ multiplex PCR; TCRdb keeps only in-frame clonotypes and omits some of them. The profile shows fewer than 45,000 clones, about 88% of them singletons. The V and J genes are TRBV6-4 and TRBJ1-1; TRBD1 might be the D (6 bases). The specimen comprised CD4+ T cells from peripheral blood mononuclear cells, sampled in the first trimester of pregnancy. The origin of this receptor is a female donor with multiple sclerosis, enrolled in a pregnancy study. The CDR3 nucleotides read TGTGCCAGCAGGGCAACAGACAGGACTGAAGCTTTCTTT. Protein sequence: CASRATDRTEAFF.